The TCR beta chain described here comes from a study of blood T cell repertoires in COVID-19. The protocol was immunoSEQ multiplex PCR, while the TCRdb copy is restricted to in-frame clones and leaves out a portion. Here the sample spans about 80,000 clones, approximately 84% being singletons. This sequence originates from a man aged 60 to 69 with active or convalescent COVID-19. Sequenced: peripheral blood.

CDR3 DNA: TGTGCCATCAAAAAAGGGACAGGGGGAAGCGGGGATAGCACAGATACGCAGTATTTT. Amino acids: CAIKKGTGGSGDSTDTQYF. V and J are TRBV10-3 and TRBJ2-3; 11 nucleotides agree with TRBD1. V shed 7 bases and J 0 bases; nucleotides not matched to a gene: 15. Germline CDR1 and CDR2: ENHRY and SYGVKD. The CDR3 consists of 19 residues.